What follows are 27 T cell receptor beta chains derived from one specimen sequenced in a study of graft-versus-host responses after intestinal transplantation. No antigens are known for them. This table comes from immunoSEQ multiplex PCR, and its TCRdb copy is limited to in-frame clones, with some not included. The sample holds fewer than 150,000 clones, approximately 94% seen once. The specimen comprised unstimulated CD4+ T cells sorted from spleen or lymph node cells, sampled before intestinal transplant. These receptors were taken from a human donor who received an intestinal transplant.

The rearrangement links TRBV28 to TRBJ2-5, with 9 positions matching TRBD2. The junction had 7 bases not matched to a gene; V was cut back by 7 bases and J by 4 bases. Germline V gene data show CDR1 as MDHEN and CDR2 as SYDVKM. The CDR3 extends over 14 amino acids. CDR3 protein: CASNGGGARETQYF. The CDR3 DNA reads TGTGCCAGCAATGGCGGGGGGGCCAGAGAGACCCAGTACTTC.

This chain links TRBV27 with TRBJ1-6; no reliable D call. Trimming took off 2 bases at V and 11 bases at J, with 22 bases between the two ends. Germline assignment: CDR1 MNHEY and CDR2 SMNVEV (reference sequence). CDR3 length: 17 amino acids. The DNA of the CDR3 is TGTGCCAGCAGTTTAGGGCTACCGGGTTCATCGTTTACACCCCTCCACTTT. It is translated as CASSLGLPGSSFTPLHF.

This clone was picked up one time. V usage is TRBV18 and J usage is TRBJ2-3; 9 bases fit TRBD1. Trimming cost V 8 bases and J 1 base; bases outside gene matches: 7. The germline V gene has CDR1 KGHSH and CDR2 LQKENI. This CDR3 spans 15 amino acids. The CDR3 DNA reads TGTGCCAGCGCACGGGGACAGGGTGGCACAGATACGCAGTATTTT. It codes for CASARGQGGTDTQYF.

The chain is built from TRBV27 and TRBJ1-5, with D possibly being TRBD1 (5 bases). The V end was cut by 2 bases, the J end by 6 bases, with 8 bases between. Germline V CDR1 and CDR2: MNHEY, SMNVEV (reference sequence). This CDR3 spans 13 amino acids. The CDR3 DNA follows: TGTGCCAGCAGTTTAGGGGCAGGTCAGCCCCAGCATTTT. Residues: CASSLGAGQPQHF.

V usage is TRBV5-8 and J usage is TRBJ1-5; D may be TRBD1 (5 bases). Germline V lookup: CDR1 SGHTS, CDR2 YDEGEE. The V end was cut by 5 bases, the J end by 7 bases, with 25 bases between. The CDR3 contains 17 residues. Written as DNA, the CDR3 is TGTGCCAGCAGAATCATGCAAGCAGGGAGGGTTTGGCAGCCCCAGCATTTT. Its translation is CASRIMQAGRVWQPQHF. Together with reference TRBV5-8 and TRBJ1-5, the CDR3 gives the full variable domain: EAGVTQSPTHLIKTRGQQATLRCSPISGHTSVYWYQQALGLGLQFLLWYDEGEERNRGNFPPRFSGRQFPNYSSELNVNALELEDSALYLCASRIMQAGRVWQPQHFGDGTRLSIL.

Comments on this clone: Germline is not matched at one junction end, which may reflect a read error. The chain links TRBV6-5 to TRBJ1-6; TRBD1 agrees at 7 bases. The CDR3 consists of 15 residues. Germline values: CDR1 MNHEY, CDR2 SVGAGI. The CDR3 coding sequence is TGTGTCAGCACCTCGAGGGACAGAGATAATTCACCCCTCCACTTT. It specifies CVSTSRDRDNSPLHF.

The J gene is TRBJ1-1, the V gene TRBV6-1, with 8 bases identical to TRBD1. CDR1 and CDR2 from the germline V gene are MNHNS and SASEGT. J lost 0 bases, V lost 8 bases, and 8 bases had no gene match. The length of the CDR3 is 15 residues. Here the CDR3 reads CASYRTGRLNTEAFF. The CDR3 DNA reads TGTGCCAGCTATAGGACAGGGCGTTTGAACACTGAAGCTTTCTTT.

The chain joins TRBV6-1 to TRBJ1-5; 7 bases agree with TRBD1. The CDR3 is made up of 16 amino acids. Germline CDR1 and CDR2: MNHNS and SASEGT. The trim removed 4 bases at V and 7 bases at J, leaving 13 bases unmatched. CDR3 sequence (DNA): TGTGCCAGCAGTGTCGCCCTAGACAGGGTCGGACAGCCCCAGCATTTT. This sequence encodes CASSVALDRVGQPQHF.

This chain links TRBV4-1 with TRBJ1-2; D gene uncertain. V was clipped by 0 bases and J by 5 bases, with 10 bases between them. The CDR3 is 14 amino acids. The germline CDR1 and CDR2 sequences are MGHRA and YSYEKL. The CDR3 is CASSQDPGPYGYTF. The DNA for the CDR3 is TGCGCCAGCAGCCAAGACCCGGGTCCATATGGCTACACCTTC.

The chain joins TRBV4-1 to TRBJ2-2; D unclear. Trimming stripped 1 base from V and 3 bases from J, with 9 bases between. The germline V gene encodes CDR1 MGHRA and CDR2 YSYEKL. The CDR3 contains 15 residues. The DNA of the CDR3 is TGCGCCAGCAGCCAAGGTTTGACTTACACCGGGGAGCTGTTTTTT. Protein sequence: CASSQGLTYTGELFF.

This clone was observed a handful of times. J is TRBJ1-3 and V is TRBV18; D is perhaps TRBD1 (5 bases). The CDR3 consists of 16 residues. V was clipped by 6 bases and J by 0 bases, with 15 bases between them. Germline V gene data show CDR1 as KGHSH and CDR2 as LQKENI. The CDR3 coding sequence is TGTGCCAGCTCGCCGAACCACAGGAGCTCTGGAAACACCATATATTTT. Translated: CASSPNHRSSGNTIYF.

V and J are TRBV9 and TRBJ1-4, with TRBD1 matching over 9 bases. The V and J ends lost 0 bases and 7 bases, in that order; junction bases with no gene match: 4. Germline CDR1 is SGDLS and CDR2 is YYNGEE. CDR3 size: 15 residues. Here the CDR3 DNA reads TGTGCCAGCAGCGTAGAGGACAGGGGAAGTGAAAAACTGTTTTTT. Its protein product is CASSVEDRGSEKLFF.

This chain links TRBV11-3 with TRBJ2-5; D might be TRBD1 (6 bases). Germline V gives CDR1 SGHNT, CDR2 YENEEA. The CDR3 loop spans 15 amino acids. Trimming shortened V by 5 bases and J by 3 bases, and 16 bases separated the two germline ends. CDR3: CASSPEDSLEETQYF. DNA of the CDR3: TGTGCCAGCAGCCCGGAGGACAGTTTAGAAGAGACCCAGTACTTC.

In nucleotides, the CDR3 is TGTGCCAGCAGCTTGGGACCGGCGGTCCCCGGGGAGCTGTTTTTT. The encoded protein is CASSLGPAVPGELFF. This chain connects TRBV5-4 to TRBJ2-2; D is undetermined. The CDR3 runs 15 residues. Trimming stripped 0 bases from V and 6 bases from J, with 12 bases between. Germline CDR1 SGHNT, CDR2 YYREEE (reference sequence).

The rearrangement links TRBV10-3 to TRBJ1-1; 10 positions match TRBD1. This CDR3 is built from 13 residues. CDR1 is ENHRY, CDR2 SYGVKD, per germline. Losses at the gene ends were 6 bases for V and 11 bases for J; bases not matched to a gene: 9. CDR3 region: CAIRQTGGTAAFF. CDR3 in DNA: TGTGCCATCAGACAGACAGGGGGCACGGCGGCTTTCTTT.

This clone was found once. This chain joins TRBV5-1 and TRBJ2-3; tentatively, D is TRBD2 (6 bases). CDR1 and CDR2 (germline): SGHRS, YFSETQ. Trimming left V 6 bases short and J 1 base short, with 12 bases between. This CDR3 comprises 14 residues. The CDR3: CASTGGGGTDTQYF. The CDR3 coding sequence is TGCGCCAGCACTGGCGGAGGGGGCACAGATACGCAGTATTTT. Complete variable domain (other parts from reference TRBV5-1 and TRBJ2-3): KAGVTQTPRYLIKTRGQQVTLSCSPISGHRSVSWYQQTPGQGLQFLFEYFSETQRNKGNFPGRFSGRQFSNSRSEMNVSTLELGDSALYLCASTGGGGTDTQYFGPGTRLTVL.

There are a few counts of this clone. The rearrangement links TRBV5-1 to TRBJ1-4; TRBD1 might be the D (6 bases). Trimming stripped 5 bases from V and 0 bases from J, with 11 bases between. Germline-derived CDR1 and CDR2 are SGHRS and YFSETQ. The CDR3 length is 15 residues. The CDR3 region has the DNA TGCGCCAGCAGTAGGGGGGATTCAACTAATGAAAAACTGTTTTTT. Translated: CASSRGDSTNEKLFF.

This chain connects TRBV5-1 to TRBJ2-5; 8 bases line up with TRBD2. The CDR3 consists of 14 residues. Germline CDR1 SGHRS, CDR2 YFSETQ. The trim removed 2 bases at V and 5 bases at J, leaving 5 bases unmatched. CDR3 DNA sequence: TGCGCCAGCAGCTTCCGGCTAGCGGGCGAGACCCAGTACTTC. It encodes CASSFRLAGETQYF. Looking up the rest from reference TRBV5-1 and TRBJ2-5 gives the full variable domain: KAGVTQTPRYLIKTRGQQVTLSCSPISGHRSVSWYQQTPGQGLQFLFEYFSETQRNKGNFPGRFSGRQFSNSRSEMNVSTLELGDSALYLCASSFRLAGETQYFGPGTRLLVL.

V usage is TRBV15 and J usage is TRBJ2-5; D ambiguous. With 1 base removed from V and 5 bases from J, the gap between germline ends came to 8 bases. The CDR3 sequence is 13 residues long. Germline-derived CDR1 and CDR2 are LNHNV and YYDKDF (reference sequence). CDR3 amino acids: CATSRAIGETQYF. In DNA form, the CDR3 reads TGTGCCACCAGCAGAGCAATTGGGGAGACCCAGTACTTC.

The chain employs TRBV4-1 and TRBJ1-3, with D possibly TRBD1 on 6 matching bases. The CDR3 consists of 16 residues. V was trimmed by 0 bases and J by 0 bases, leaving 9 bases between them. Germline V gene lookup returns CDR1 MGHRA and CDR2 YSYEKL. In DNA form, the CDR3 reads TGCGCCAGCAGCCAAGAGAGGACAGTCTCTGGAAACACCATATATTTT. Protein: CASSQERTVSGNTIYF.

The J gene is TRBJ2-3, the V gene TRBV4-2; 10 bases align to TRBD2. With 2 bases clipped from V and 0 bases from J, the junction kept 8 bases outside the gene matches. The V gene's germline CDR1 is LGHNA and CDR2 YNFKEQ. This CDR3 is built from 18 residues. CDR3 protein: CASSQLSGGKTSTDTQYF. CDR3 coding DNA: TGTGCCAGCAGCCAACTTAGCGGGGGGAAGACTAGCACAGATACGCAGTATTTT.

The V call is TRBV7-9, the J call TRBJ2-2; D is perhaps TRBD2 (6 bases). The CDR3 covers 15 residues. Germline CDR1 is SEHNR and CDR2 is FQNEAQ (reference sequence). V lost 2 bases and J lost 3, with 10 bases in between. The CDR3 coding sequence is TGTGCCAGCAGCTTAAATTTAGCGGACACCGGGGAGCTGTTTTTT. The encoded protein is CASSLNLADTGELFF.

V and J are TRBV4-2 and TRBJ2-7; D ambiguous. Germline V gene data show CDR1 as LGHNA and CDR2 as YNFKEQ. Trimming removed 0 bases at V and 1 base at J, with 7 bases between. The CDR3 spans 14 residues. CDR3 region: CASSQDLLSYEQYF. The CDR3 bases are TGTGCCAGCAGCCAAGATCTCCTTTCCTACGAGCAGTACTTC.

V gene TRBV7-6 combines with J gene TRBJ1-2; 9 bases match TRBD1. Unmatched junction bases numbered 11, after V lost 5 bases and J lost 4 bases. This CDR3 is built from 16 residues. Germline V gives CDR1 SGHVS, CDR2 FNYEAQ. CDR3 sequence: CASSPRRDRDFYGYTF. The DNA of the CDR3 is TGTGCCAGCAGCCCACGGCGGGACAGGGACTTCTATGGCTACACCTTC.

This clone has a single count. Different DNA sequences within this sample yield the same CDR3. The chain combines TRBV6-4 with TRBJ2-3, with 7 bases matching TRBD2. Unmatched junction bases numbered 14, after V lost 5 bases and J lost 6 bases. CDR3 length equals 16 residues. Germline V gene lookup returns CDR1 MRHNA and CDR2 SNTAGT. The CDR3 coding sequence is TGTGCCAGCAGTCCACGAGCGGGGCGGCCAACGGATACGCAGTATTTT. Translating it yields CASSPRAGRPTDTQYF.

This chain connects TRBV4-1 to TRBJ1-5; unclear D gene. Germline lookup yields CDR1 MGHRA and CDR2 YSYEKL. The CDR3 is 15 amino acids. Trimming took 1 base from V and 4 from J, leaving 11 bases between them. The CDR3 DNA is TGCGCCAGCAGCCAAGTAGTGATGACTAATCAGCCCCAGCATTTT. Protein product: CASSQVVMTNQPQHF.

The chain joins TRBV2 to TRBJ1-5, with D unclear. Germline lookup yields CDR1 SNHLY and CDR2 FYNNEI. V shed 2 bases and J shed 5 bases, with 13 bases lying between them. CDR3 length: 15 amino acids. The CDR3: CASSEQPPSHQPQHF. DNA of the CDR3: TGTGCCAGCAGTGAACAGCCACCAAGCCATCAGCCCCAGCATTTT. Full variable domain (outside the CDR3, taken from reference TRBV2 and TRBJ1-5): EPEVTQTPSHQVTQMGQEVILRCVPISNHLYFYWYRQILGQKVEFLVSFYNNEISEKSEIFDDQFSVERPDGSNFTLKIRSTKLEDSAMYFCASSEQPPSHQPQHFGDGTRLSIL.